This passage covers 30 T cell receptor beta chains from one sample sequenced in a study of post-analysis software for immune sequencing data. The study, taken as a whole, reports: Several TRBV segments were more frequent in patients than controls; TRBV5-6, TRBV5-1 and TRBV20-1 belonged to this group.

Every TCR beta cDNA library bore unique molecular identifiers. Via MiXCR, TCRdb re-called the PCR reads, giving one row per CDR3 protein. The sample consists of roughly 570,000 distinct CDR3 sequences, approximately 31% of them appearing once. Which antigens these TCRs recognize remains unknown. Sequencing was carried out using blood. Receptors were obtained from a girl aged 2-17 years with multiple sclerosis.

In the case of this clonotype: The junction differs from germline at one of its ends, possibly a read error. The chain recombines TRBV4-2 with TRBJ1-2, with D hard to call. The CDR3 spans 15 residues. Germline V lookup: CDR1 LGHNA, CDR2 YNFKEQ. CDR3 DNA sequence: TGTGCCAGCAGCCAAGAATCACCCGCCGGGTATGGCTGCACCTTC. Translation gives CASSQESPAGYGCTF.

Concerning this clonotype itself: The junction departs from germline at one end; a sequencing error may be responsible. The chain carries TRBV20-1 and TRBJ1-6, with 9 bases identical to TRBD1. Germline CDR1 DFQATT, CDR2 SNEGSKA (reference sequence). This CDR3 has 13 amino acids. The CDR3 region has the DNA TGCAGTGCGAGAGGGACAGGGAATTCACCCCTCCACTTT. It translates to CSARGTGNSPLHF.

This clonotype was observed at least ten times. This chain uses TRBV20-1 with TRBJ2-5, with D perhaps matching TRBD1 (6 bases). The germline V and J ends were trimmed by 3 bases and 4 bases, with 6 bases remaining between them. Germline CDR1 DFQATT, CDR2 SNEGSKA (reference sequence). CDR3 length: 11 amino acids. CDR3 region: CSARDRETQYF. CDR3 coding DNA: TGCAGTGCTAGGGACAGAGAGACCCAGTACTTC.

This clonotype was observed a handful of times. This chain links TRBV4-1 with TRBJ2-1, with D possibly TRBD1 on 5 matching bases. In germline, CDR1 is MGHRA, CDR2 YSYEKL. V gave up 0 bases and J gave up 4 bases, with 10 bases separating them. The CDR3 is 15 residues long. CDR3 residues: CASSQEGLSYNEQFF. For the CDR3, the DNA is TGCGCCAGCAGCCAAGAGGGGCTTTCTTACAATGAGCAGTTCTTC.

This clonotype has a handful of counts. Here the CDR3 DNA reads TGCAGTGCTAGACAGGGAGGCACTGAAGCTTTCTTT. Its protein is CSARQGGTEAFF. This rearrangement joins TRBV20-1 to TRBJ1-1; TRBD1 is a possible D gene (5 bases). V dropped 2 bases and J dropped 4 bases, with 8 bases sitting between them. Germline loops: CDR1 DFQATT, CDR2 SNEGSKA (reference sequence). CDR3 size: 12 residues.

Many counts were recorded for this clonotype. The chain has TRBV7-9 and TRBJ2-6; D unresolved. V was trimmed by 5 bases and J by 0 bases, leaving 5 bases between them. CDR3 size: 14 residues. Germline CDR1 reads SEHNR; CDR2 reads FQNEAQ (reference sequence). The CDR3 is CASSLSSGANVLTF. CDR3 in DNA: TGTGCCAGCAGCCTCTCCTCTGGGGCCAACGTCCTGACTTTC. Filled out from reference TRBV7-9 and TRBJ2-6, the complete variable domain reads DTGVSQNPRHKITKRGQNVTFRCDPISEHNRLYWYRQTLGQGPEFLTYFQNEAQLEKSRLLSDRFSAERPKGSFSTLEIQRTEQGDSAMYLCASSLSSGANVLTFGAGSRLTVL.

This clonotype was observed a few times. The chain carries TRBV3-1 and TRBJ2-1, with D unresolved. With 3 bases removed from V and 0 bases from J, the gap between germline ends came to 15 bases. The CDR3 covers 17 residues. CDR1 and CDR2 from the germline V gene are LGHDT and YNNKEL (reference sequence). The CDR3 region has the DNA TGTGCCAGCAGCCATGTCCCGCGGTTGAGCTCCTACAATGAGCAGTTCTTC. Encoded protein: CASSHVPRLSSYNEQFF.

This clonotype has a count of ten or more. The rearrangement joins TRBV6-5 to TRBJ2-5; D possibly corresponds to TRBD1 (6 bases). Germline assignment: CDR1 MNHEY and CDR2 SVGAGI. Trimming removed 0 bases from V and 1 base from J, with 9 bases in between. This CDR3 region has 15 residues. CDR3 loop: CASSYSVTGQETQYF. In nucleotides, the CDR3 is TGTGCCAGCAGTTACTCGGTGACAGGCCAAGAGACCCAGTACTTC.

This clonotype has only a few counts. The J gene is TRBJ2-4, the V gene TRBV7-9, with D perhaps TRBD1 (5 bases). Gene TRBJ2-7 matches the end of the DNA better, so the J call may be wrong. Per germline, CDR1 SEHNR and CDR2 FQNEAQ (reference sequence). The CDR3 loop spans 12 amino acids. This CDR3 reads CASSSPGYEQYF. The CDR3 nucleotides are TGTGCCAGCAGCTCCCCAGGGTACGAGCAGTACTTC.

For this clonotype: The germline gene is not matched at one end of the junction; a read error may be the cause. J is TRBJ2-4 and V is TRBV3-1, with TRBD1 matching over 8 bases. The CDR3 spans 17 residues. Looked up from germline, CDR1 is LGHDT and CDR2 is YNNKEL (reference sequence). Written as DNA, the CDR3 is TGTGCCAGCAGCCATACGACAGGGGCGATAGCCAAAAGCATTCAGTACTTC. Its translation is CASSHTTGAIAKSIQYF.

The rearrangement joins TRBV7-6 to TRBJ2-2; weak D call: TRBD1 (6 bases). This CDR3 spans 15 amino acids. Germline V gene lookup returns CDR1 SGHVS and CDR2 FNYEAQ. The V end was cut by 5 bases, the J end by 5 bases, with 15 bases between. Here the CDR3 reads CASSTGQPGTGELFF. As DNA, the CDR3 is TGTGCCAGCAGCACCGGACAGCCGGGGACCGGGGAGCTGTTTTTT.

As regards this clonotype: A much more abundant neighbour one base away suggests this may be a read error. The rearrangement uses TRBV9 and TRBJ2-7, with 7 positions matching TRBD1. In germline, CDR1 is SGDLS, CDR2 YYNGEE. This CDR3 spans 15 amino acids. In DNA, the CDR3 is TGTGCCAGCGGCGTAGGGGACAGCAGCTCCTACGAGCAGTACTTC. Its translation is CASGVGDSSSYEQYF. The variable domain in full, completed from reference TRBV9 and TRBJ2-7, reads DSGVTQTPKHLITATGQRVTLRCSPRSGDLSVYWYQQSLDQGLQFLIQYYNGEERAKGNILERFSAQQFPDLHSELNLSSLELGDSALYFCASGVGDSSSYEQYFGPGTRLTVT.

The chain joins TRBV20-1 to TRBJ2-3, with 7 bases matching TRBD2. V was pared by 6 bases and J by 2 bases, with 5 bases of the junction left unmatched. From germline, CDR1 is DFQATT and CDR2 SNEGSKA (reference sequence). The CDR3 contains 13 residues. CDR3 amino acids: CSAPGGTTDTQYF. In DNA form, the CDR3 reads TGCAGTGCCCCGGGGGGTACCACAGATACGCAGTATTTT.

This clonotype turned up a few times. This chain links TRBV5-6 with TRBJ2-1; 9 nucleotides agree with TRBD2. Germline lookup yields CDR1 SGHDT and CDR2 YYEEEE. The CDR3 has 12 amino acids. Unmatched junction bases numbered 1, after V lost 0 bases and J lost 12 bases. Here the CDR3 reads CASSLALAGQFF. CDR3 coding DNA: TGTGCCAGCAGCTTGGCACTAGCGGGGCAGTTCTTC. The whole variable domain, filled in from reference TRBV5-6 and TRBJ2-1, reads DAGVTQSPTHLIKTRGQQVTLRCSPKSGHDTVSWYQQALGQGPQFIFQYYEEEERQRGNFPDRFSGHQFPNYSSELNVNALLLGDSALYLCASSLALAGQFFGPGTRLTVL.

The rearrangement uses TRBV20-1 and TRBJ2-4, with TRBD1 identical over 8 bases. The CDR3 contains 21 residues. Germline CDR1 is DFQATT and CDR2 is SNEGSKA (reference sequence). Unmatched junction bases numbered 20, after V lost 1 base and J lost 0 bases. The CDR3 loop reads CSARVYRRAGGGESAKNIQYF. In DNA form, the CDR3 reads TGCAGTGCTAGAGTCTACCGCCGGGCAGGGGGCGGAGAATCAGCCAAAAACATTCAGTACTTC.

This clonotype appeared a few times. The chain is built from TRBV5-6 and TRBJ2-6; weak D call: TRBD2 (5 bases). CDR1 and CDR2 from the germline V gene are SGHDT and YYEEEE. V gave up 4 bases and J gave up 4 bases, with 12 bases separating them. The CDR3 is 15 residues long. The CDR3 DNA reads as TGTGCCAGCAGCCCCGGAGGTAAAGGGGCCAACGTCCTGACTTTC. Its protein is CASSPGGKGANVLTF.

J is TRBJ2-7 and V is TRBV6-1; D uncertain. Germline V gene data show CDR1 as MNHNS and CDR2 as SASEGT. The CDR3 totals 13 residues. V was pared by 6 bases and J by 3 bases, with 12 bases between. The CDR3 sequence: CASSELDGYEQYF. CDR3 sequence (DNA): TGTGCCAGCAGCGAACTGGACGGCTACGAGCAGTACTTC.

This clonotype was seen once. The chain uses TRBV7-8 and TRBJ1-5; D perhaps matches TRBD1 (5 bases). The germline CDR1 and CDR2 sequences are SGHVS and FQNEAQ. The CDR3 is made up of 16 amino acids. V was shortened by 2 bases and J by 4 bases, with 15 bases between the two germline ends. CDR3 in amino acids: CASSLNVDQGNQPQHF. The CDR3 nucleotides read TGTGCCAGCAGCTTAAACGTGGATCAGGGTAATCAGCCCCAGCATTTT. Using reference TRBV7-8 and TRBJ1-5 for the parts outside the CDR3, the full variable domain is GAGVSQSPRYKVAKRGQDVALRCDPISGHVSLFWYQQALGQGPEFLTYFQNEAQLDKSGLPSDRFFAERPEGSVSTLKIQRTQQEDSAVYLCASSLNVDQGNQPQHFGDGTRLSIL.

This sequence joins TRBV6-5 and TRBJ1-1; TRBD1 aligns across 8 bases. The CDR3 consists of 12 residues. Germline assignment: CDR1 MNHEY and CDR2 SVGAGI. Losses at the gene ends were 6 bases for V and 7 bases for J; bases not matched to a gene: 4. The CDR3 spells CASRLDRGEAFF. DNA for the CDR3: TGTGCCAGCAGGCTCGACAGGGGTGAAGCTTTCTTT.

This chain uses TRBV4-1 with TRBJ2-7, with D possibly TRBD2 on 5 matching bases. The CDR3 contains 15 residues. Germline CDR1 and CDR2: MGHRA and YSYEKL. Trimming pared 5 bases from V and 2 bases from J, leaving 16 bases between. In nucleotides, the CDR3 is TGCGCCAGCAGCGACTCGAGGAGGAGTCCCTACGAGCAGTACTTC. It encodes CASSDSRRSPYEQYF.

This clonotype has just a few counts. The chain has TRBV5-1 and TRBJ2-7; 7 bases are a match to TRBD2. The end of the DNA fits TRBJ2-5 better, so the J call may be wrong. The CDR3 runs to 16 residues. From germline, CDR1 is SGHRS and CDR2 YFSETQ. CDR3 region: CASSLEGGGGLETQYF. CDR3 nucleotides: TGCGCCAGCAGCTTGGAAGGCGGGGGTGGGCTGGAGACCCAGTACTTC.

This clonotype was observed a handful of times. The chain joins TRBV20-1 to TRBJ2-5; D call uncertain. Between the trimmed V and J ends, which lost 2 bases and 2 bases, there was a span of 3 bases. The CDR3 consists of 11 residues. The germline V gene encodes CDR1 DFQATT and CDR2 SNEGSKA (reference sequence). CDR3 loop: CSARWQETQYF. For the CDR3, the DNA is TGCAGTGCTAGATGGCAAGAGACCCAGTACTTC.

V and J are TRBV27 and TRBJ1-1; TRBD1 matches 9 bases. The V and J ends lost 3 bases and 3 bases, in that order; junction bases with no gene match: 8. In germline, CDR1 is MNHEY, CDR2 SMNVEV (reference sequence). CDR3 length equals 16 residues. The CDR3 loop reads CASSLGDGTGHTEAFF. The CDR3 DNA reads TGTGCCAGCAGTTTGGGGGACGGGACAGGGCACACTGAAGCTTTCTTT.

The J gene is TRBJ2-5, the V gene TRBV20-1; D not certain. The CDR3 extends over 14 amino acids. Germline lookup yields CDR1 DFQATT and CDR2 SNEGSKA (reference sequence). Trimming cost V 4 bases and J 5 bases, with 17 bases left between them. The CDR3: CSAIYTTFSETQYF. The CDR3 region has the DNA TGCAGTGCTATCTACACGACATTTAGCGAGACCCAGTACTTC.

This clonotype was detected a few times. The chain uses TRBV15 and TRBJ2-2, with 12 bases that match TRBD2. CDR3 length equals 17 residues. Germline V gene data show CDR1 as LNHNV and CDR2 as YYDKDF (reference sequence). V lost 5 bases and J lost 5; bases outside the gene matches: 9. CDR3 coding DNA: TGTGCCACCAGCCGCGAGACTAGCGGGGGAGGAACCGGGGAGCTGTTTTTT. Protein: CATSRETSGGGTGELFF.

The V gene is TRBV9, the J gene TRBJ2-6; D not certain. CDR1 and CDR2 from the germline V gene are SGDLS and YYNGEE. The CDR3 covers 14 residues. Trimming cost V 3 bases and J 0 bases, with 4 bases left between them. The DNA of the CDR3 is TGTGCCAGCAGCGGACACTCTGGGGCCAACGTCCTGACTTTC. It specifies CASSGHSGANVLTF.

The rearrangement joins TRBV6-5 to TRBJ1-2, with a weak D call TRBD1 (5 bases). In germline, CDR1 is MNHEY, CDR2 SVGAGI. The germline V and J ends were trimmed by 6 bases and 8 bases, with 16 bases remaining between them. This CDR3 has 13 residues. The CDR3 nucleotides are TGTGCCAGCAGACGGGACGCGGTGGTGGGCTACACCTTC. Amino acids: CASRRDAVVGYTF.

The rearrangement links TRBV2 to TRBJ1-2, with D perhaps matching TRBD1 (5 bases). V dropped 6 bases and J dropped 8 bases, with 10 bases sitting between them. From germline, CDR1 is SNHLY and CDR2 FYNNEI. The CDR3 is 11 residues long. Here the CDR3 reads CASRLRGGYTF. CDR3 sequence (DNA): TGTGCCAGCAGATTAAGGGGCGGCTACACCTTC.

The sample holds a few counts of this clonotype. This chain links TRBV6-2 or TRBV6-3 with TRBJ2-7, with TRBD2 identical over 7 bases. CDR3 length: 14 residues. The V gene end was trimmed by 6 bases and the J gene end by 6 bases; junction bases not matched to a gene: 11. Germline assignment: CDR1 MNHEY and CDR2 SVGEGT. Here the CDR3 reads CASSAPGGFREQYF. CDR3 nucleotide sequence: TGTGCCAGCAGCGCGCCGGGGGGTTTCCGCGAGCAGTACTTC.

The CDR3 reads CASSETLPETQYF. CDR3 DNA: TGTGCCAGCAGCGAGACTCTCCCGGAGACCCAGTACTTC. The V gene is TRBV7-2, the J gene TRBJ2-5, with D unclear. This CDR3 comprises 13 residues. V dropped 5 bases and J dropped 5 bases, with 12 bases sitting between them. The germline V gene has CDR1 SGHTA and CDR2 FQGNSA.